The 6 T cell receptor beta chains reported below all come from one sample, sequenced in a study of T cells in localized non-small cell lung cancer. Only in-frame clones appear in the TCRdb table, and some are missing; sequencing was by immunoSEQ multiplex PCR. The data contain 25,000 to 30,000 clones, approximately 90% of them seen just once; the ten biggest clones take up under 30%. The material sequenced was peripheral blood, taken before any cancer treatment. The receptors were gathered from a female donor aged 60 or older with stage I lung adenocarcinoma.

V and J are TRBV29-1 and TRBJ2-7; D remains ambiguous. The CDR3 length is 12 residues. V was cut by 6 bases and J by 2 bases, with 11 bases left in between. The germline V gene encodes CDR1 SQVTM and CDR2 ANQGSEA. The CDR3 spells CSVAISTYEQYF. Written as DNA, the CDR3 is TGCAGCGTCGCGATATCGACCTACGAGCAGTACTTC.

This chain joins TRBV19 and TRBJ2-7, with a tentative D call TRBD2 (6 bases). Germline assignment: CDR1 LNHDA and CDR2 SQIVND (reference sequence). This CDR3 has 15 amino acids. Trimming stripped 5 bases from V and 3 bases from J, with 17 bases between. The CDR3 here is CASSFGGGLDYEQYF. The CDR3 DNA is TGTGCCAGTAGTTTCGGGGGAGGCTTAGACTACGAGCAGTACTTC. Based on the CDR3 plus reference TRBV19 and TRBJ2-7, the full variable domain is DGGITQSPKYLFRKEGQNVTLSCEQNLNHDAMYWYRQDPGQGLRLIYYSQIVNDFQKGDIAEGYSVSREKKESFPLTVTSAQKNPTAFYLCASSFGGGLDYEQYFGPGTRLTVT.

The CDR3 DNA follows: TGTGCCAGCAGTTTATACGCCAGTTTGTCCGAGCAGTACTTC. This gives the protein CASSLYASLSEQYF. The genes are TRBV27 and TRBJ2-7; D gene unclear. CDR1 and CDR2 (germline): MNHEY, SMNVEV (reference sequence). Trimming removed 1 base from V and 6 bases from J, with 13 bases in between. The CDR3 length is 14 residues.

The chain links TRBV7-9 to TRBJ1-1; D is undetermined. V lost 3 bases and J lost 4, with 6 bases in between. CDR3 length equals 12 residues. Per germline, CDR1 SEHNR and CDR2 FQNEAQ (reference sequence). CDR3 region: CASSLVSTEAFF. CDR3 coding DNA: TGTGCCAGCAGCTTGGTGAGCACTGAAGCTTTCTTT.

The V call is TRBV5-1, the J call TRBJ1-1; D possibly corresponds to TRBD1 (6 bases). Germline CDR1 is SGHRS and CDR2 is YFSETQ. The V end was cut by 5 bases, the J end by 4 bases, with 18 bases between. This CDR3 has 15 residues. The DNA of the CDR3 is TGCGCCAGCAGAAAATACAGGGTTTTGGGCACTGAAGCTTTCTTT. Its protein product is CASRKYRVLGTEAFF.

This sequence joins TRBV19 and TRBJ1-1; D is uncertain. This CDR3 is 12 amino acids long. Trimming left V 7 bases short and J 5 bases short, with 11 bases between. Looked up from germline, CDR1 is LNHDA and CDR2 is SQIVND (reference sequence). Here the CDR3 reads CASTMEGTEAFF. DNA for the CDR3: TGTGCCAGTACCATGGAAGGTACTGAAGCTTTCTTT.